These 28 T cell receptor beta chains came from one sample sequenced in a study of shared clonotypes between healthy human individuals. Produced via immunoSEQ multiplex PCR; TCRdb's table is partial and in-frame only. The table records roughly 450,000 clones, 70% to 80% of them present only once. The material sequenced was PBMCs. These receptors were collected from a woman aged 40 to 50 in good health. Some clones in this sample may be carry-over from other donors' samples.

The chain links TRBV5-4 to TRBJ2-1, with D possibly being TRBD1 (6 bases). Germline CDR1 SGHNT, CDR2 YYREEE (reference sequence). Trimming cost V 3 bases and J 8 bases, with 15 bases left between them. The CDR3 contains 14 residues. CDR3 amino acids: CASSWDNRFYEQFF. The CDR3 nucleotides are TGTGCCAGCAGCTGGGACAATCGGTTCTATGAGCAGTTCTTC.

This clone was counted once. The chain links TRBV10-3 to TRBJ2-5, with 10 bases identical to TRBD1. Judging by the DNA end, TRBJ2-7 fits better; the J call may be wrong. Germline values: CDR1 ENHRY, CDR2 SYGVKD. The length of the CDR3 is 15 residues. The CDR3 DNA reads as TGTGCCATCAGTGATTCCGGGACAGGGGTATACGAGCAGTACTTC. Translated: CAISDSGTGVYEQYF.

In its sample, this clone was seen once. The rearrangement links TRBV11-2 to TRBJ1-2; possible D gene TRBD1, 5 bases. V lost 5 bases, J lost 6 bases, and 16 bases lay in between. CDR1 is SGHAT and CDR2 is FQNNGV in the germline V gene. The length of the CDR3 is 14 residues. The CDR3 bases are TGTGCCAGCAGCGCGCCGGGGCAACGAAATGGCTACACCTTC. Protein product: CASSAPGQRNGYTF. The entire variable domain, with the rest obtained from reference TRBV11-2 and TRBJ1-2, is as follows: EAGVAQSPRYKIIEKRQSVAFWCNPISGHATLYWYQQILGQGPKLLIQFQNNGVVDDSQLPKDRFSAERLKGVDSTLKIQPAKLEDSAVYLCASSAPGQRNGYTFGSGTRLTVV.

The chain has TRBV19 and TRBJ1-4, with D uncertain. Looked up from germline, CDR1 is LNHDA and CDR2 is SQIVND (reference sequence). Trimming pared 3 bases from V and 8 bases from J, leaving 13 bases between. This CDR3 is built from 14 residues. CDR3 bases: TGTGCCAGTAGTATTGCCCGCCTGGGGGAAAAACTGTTTTTT. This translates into CASSIARLGEKLFF.

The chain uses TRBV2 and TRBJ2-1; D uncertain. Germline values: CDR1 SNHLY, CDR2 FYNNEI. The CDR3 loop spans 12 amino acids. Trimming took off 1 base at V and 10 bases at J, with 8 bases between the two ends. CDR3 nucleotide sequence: TGTGCCAGCAGTGAAGATGTAGGGGAGCAGTTCTTC. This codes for CASSEDVGEQFF.

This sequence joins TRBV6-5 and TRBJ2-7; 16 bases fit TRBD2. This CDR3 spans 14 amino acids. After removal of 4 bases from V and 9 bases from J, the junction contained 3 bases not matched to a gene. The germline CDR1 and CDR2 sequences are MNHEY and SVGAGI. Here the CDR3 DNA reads TGTGCCAGCAGTTCAGGGACTAGCGGGAGGGTGCAGTACTTC. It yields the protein CASSSGTSGRVQYF.

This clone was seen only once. CDR3 in amino acids: CASSPAEDPTNEKLFF. The CDR3 bases are TGCGCCAGCAGCCCCGCAGAGGACCCAACTAATGAAAAACTGTTTTTT. The genes are TRBV5-1 and TRBJ1-4; D gene uncertain. V was cut by 4 bases and J by 0 bases, with 13 bases left in between. The CDR3 contains 16 residues. Germline V lookup: CDR1 SGHRS, CDR2 YFSETQ.

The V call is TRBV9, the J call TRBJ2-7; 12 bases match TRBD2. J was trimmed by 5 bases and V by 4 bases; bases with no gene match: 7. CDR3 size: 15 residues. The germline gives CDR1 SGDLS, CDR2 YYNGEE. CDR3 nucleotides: TGTGCCAGCAGCCCTTGGACTAGCGGGACCCACGAGCAGTACTTC. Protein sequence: CASSPWTSGTHEQYF.

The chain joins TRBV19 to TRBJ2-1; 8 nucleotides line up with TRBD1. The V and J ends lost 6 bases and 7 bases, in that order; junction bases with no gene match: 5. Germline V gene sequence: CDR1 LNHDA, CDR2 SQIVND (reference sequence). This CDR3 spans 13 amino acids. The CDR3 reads CASSGQGRNEQFF. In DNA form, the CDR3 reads TGTGCCAGTAGCGGACAGGGAAGGAATGAGCAGTTCTTC.

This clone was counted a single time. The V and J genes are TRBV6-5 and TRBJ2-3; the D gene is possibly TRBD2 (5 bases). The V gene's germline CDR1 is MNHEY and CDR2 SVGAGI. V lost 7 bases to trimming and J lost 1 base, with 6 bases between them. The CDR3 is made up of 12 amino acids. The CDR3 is CASKEGTDTQYF. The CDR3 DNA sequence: TGTGCCAGCAAGGAGGGCACAGATACGCAGTATTTT.

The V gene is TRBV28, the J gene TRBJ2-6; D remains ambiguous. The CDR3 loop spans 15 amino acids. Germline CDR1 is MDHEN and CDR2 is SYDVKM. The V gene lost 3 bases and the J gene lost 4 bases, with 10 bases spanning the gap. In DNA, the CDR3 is TGTGCCAGCAGTTTCCCGGCCAAAGGGGCCAACGTCCTGACTTTC. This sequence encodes CASSFPAKGANVLTF.

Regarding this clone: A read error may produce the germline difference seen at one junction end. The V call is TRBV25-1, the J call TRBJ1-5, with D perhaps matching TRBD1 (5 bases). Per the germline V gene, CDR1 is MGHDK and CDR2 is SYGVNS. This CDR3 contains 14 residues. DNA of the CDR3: TGTGCCGGCAGTGACAACTGGGACGGGGCACATCAGCATTTT. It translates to CAGSDNWDGAHQHF.

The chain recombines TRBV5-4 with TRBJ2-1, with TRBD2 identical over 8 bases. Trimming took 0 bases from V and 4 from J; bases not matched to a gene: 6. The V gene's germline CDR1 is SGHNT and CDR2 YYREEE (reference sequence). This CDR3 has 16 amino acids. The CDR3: CASSLAGSGRYNEQFF. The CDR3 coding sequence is TGTGCCAGCAGCTTGGCCGGGAGCGGGAGATACAATGAGCAGTTCTTC.

The CDR3 nucleotides read TGCGCCAGCAGCCAAGACAATGCCGCGTACAATGAGCAGTTCTTC. Its translation is CASSQDNAAYNEQFF. The chain joins TRBV4-1 to TRBJ2-1; no clear D gene. CDR1 is MGHRA and CDR2 is YSYEKL in the germline V gene. The V end lost 0 bases, the J end lost 4 bases, and 10 bases lay between the germline ends. The CDR3 spans 15 residues.

This chain's CDR3 is CASSLAFRASSYEQYF. The CDR3 nucleotides are TGTGCCAGCAGCTTAGCGTTCAGGGCGAGCTCCTACGAGCAGTACTTC. This chain uses TRBV7-8 with TRBJ2-7; D is perhaps TRBD1 (5 bases). Germline CDR1 reads SGHVS; CDR2 reads FQNEAQ. The CDR3 is 16 amino acids. V was trimmed by 0 bases and J by 0 bases, leaving 12 bases between them.

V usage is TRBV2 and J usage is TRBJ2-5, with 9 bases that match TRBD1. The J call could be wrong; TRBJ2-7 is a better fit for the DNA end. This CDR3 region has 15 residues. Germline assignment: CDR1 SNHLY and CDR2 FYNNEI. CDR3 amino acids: CASSGDRASSYEQYF. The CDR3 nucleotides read TGTGCCAGCAGTGGGGACAGGGCGAGCTCCTACGAGCAGTACTTC.

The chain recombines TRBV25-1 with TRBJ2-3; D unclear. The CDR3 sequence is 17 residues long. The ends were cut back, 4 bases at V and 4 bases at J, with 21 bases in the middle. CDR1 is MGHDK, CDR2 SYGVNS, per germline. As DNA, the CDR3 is TGTGCCAGCAGTGGTTCGGGCAGCCACGAAGTGGCAGATACGCAGTATTTT. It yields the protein CASSGSGSHEVADTQYF.

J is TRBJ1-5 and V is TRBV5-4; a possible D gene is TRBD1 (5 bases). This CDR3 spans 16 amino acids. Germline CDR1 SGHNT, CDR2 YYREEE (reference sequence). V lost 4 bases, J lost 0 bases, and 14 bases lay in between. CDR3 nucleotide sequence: TGTGCCAGCAGCGGTGGGGCAGCTAATAGCAATCAGCCCCAGCATTTT. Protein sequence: CASSGGAANSNQPQHF.

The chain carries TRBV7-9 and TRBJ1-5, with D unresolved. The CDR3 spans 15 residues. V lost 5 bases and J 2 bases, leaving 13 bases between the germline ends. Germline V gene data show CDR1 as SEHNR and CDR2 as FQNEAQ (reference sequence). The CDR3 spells CASSPGPGGNQPQHF. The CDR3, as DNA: TGTGCCAGCAGCCCGGGTCCTGGGGGCAATCAGCCCCAGCATTTT.

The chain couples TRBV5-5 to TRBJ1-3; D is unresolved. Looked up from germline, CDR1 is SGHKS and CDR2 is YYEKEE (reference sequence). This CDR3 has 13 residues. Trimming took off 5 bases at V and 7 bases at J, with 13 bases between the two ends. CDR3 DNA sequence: TGTGCCAGCAGTCTAACTTCGGGGAACACCATATATTTT. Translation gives CASSLTSGNTIYF. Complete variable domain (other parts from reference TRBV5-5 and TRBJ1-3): DAGVTQSPTHLIKTRGQQVTLRCSPISGHKSVSWYQQVLGQGPQFIFQYYEKEERGRGNFPDRFSARQFPNYSSELNVNALLLGDSALYLCASSLTSGNTIYFGEGSWLTVV.

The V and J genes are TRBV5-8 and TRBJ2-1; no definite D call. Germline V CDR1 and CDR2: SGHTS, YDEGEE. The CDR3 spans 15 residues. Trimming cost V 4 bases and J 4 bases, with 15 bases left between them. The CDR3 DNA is TGTGCCAGCAGCCGACCCTATAGGAGATACAATGAGCAGTTCTTC. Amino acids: CASSRPYRRYNEQFF.

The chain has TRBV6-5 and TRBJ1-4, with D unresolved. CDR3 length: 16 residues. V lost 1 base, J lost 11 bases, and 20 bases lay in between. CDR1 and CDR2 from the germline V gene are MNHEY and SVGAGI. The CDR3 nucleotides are TGTGCCAGCAGTTACTTGAGGGCCGGCACTATAGAGAAACTGTTTTTT. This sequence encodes CASSYLRAGTIEKLFF.

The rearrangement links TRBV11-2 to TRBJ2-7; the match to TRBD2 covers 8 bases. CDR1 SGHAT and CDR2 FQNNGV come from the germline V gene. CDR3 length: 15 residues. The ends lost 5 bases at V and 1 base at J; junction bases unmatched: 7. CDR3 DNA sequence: TGTGCCAGCAGCAAGGCTAGCGGGCCATCCTACGAGCAGTACTTC. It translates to CASSKASGPSYEQYF.

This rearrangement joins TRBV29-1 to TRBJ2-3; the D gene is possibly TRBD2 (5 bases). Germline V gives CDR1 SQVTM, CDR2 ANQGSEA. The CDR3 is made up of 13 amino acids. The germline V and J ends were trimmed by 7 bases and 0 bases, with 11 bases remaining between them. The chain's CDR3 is CSASGPSTDTQYF. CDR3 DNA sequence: TGCAGCGCCAGCGGACCGAGCACAGATACGCAGTATTTT.

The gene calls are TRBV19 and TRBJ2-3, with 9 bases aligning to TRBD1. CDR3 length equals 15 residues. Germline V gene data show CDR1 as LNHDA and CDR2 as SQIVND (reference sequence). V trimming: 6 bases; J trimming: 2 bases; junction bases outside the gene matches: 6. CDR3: CASSAWTGDTDTQYF. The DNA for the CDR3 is TGTGCCAGTAGCGCCTGGACAGGGGACACAGATACGCAGTATTTT.

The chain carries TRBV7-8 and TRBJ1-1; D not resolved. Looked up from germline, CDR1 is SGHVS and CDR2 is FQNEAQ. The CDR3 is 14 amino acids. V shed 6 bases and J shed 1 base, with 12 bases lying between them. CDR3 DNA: TGTGCCAGCAGTATCCGGGCACCGAACACTGAAGCTTTCTTT. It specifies CASSIRAPNTEAFF.

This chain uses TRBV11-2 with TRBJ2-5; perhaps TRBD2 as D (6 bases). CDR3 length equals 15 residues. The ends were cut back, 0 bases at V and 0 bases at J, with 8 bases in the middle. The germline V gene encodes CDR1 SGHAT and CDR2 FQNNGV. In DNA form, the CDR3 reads TGTGCCAGCAGCTTAGATCGGGGGTACCAAGAGACCCAGTACTTC. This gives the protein CASSLDRGYQETQYF.

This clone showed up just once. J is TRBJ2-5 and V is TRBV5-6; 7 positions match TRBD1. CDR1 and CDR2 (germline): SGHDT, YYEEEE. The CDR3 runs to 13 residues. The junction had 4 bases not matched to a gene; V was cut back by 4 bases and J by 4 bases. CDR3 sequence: CASSIYRGETQYF. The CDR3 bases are TGTGCCAGCAGCATTTACAGGGGAGAGACCCAGTACTTC.